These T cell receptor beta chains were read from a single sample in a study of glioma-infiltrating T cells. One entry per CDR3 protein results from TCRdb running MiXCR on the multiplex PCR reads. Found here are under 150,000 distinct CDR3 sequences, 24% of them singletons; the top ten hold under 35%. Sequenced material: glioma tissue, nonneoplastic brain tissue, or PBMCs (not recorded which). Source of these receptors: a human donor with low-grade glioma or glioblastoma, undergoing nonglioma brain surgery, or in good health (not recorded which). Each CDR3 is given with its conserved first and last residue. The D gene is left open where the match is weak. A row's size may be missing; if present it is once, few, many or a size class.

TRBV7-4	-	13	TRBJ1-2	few	TGTGCCAGCAGCTTAGCAGGCTCCTATGGCTACACCTTC	CASSLAGSYGYTF
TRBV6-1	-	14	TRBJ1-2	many	TGTGCCAGCAGTGAAAACTGGGGATCCTATGGCTACACCTTC	CASSENWGSYGYTF
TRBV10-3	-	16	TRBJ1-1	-	TGTGCCATCAATGATAGGGGGGAGCGGGGAGACACTGAAGCTTTCTTT	CAINDRGERGDTEAFF
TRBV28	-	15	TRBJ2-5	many	TGTGCCAGCAGCCGGAGGGGACAGACGAAAGAGACCCAGTACTTC	CASSRRGQTKETQYF
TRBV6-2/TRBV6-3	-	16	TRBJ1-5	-	TGTGCCAGAAGTTACTTGGTACTTGGGGGAAACCAGCCCCAGCATTTT	CARSYLVLGGNQPQHF
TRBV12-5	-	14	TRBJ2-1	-	TGTGCTAGTGGACCATGGACAGCCCGCAATGAGCAGTTCTTC	CASGPWTARNEQFF
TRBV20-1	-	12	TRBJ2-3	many	TGCAGTGCTCGATTAACGTGGGATACGCAGTATTTT	CSARLTWDTQYF
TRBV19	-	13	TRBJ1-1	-	TGTGCCAGTAGCCTCCGGGGGGACACTGAAGCTTTCTTT	CASSLRGDTEAFF
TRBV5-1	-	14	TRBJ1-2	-	TGCGCCAGCAGCTTGAGAGCATCAACCCATGGCTACACCTTC	CASSLRASTHGYTF
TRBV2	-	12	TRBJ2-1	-	TGTGCCACAATGTCGGGGACGAGGGAGCAGTTCTTC	CATMSGTREQFF
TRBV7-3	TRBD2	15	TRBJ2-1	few	TGTGCCAGCAGCTCCGGACTAGCCCCAGGGAATCAGCAGTTCTTC	CASSSGLAPGNQQFF
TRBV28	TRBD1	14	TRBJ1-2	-	TGTGCCAGCAGTATCTACCCCGACAGGGGCCTATACACCTTC	CASSIYPDRGLYTF
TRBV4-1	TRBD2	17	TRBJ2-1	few	TGCGCCAGCAGCCTAGTGCGGACTAGCGGGGAATACAATGAGCAGTTCTTC	CASSLVRTSGEYNEQFF
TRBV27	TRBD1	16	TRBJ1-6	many	TGTGCCAGCAGTACGACAGGGAGCTCCTATAATTCACCCCTCCACTTT	CASSTTGSSYNSPLHF
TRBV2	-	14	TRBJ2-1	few	TGTGCCAGCAGTGGTACTAGTCTCGGCAATGAGCAGTTCTTC	CASSGTSLGNEQFF
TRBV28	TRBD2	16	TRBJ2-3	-	TGTGCCAGCAGTCCTCCGGGGGGGGATAGCACAGATACGCAGTATTTT	CASSPPGGDSTDTQYF
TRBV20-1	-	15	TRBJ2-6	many	TGCAGTGCCCGCCCAGGGCCCCTCTGGGCCAACGTCCTGACTTTC	CSARPGPLWANVLTF
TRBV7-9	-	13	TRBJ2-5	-	TGTGCCAGCAGCTCTACAGGGCCGGAGACCCAGTACTTC	CASSSTGPETQYF
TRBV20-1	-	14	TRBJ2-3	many	TGCAGTGCTTTCCGGGACTCAGGCACAGATACGCAGTATTTT	CSAFRDSGTDTQYF
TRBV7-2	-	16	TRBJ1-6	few	TGTGCCAGCAGCTTAGTCCAGGCTCGAGTAGCGTCACCCCTCCACTTT	CASSLVQARVASPLHF
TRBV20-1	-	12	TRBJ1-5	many	TGCAGGACACAGGGTGGGCAAGGGCCCCAGCATTTT	CRTQGGQGPQHF
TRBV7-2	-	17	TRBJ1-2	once	TGTGCCAGCAGCTTTCGGGAGGCGCGCGAACAAAACTATGGCTACACCTTC	CASSFREAREQNYGYTF
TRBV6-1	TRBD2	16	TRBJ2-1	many	TGTGCCAGCAGTCCTCTGCTCGGGGGGACCAAAAATGAGCAGTTCTTC	CASSPLLGGTKNEQFF
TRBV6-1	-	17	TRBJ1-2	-	TGTGCCAGCACTCCGGACGTCCGCCAACGTGCTAACTATGGCCACACCTTC	CASTPDVRQRANYGHTF
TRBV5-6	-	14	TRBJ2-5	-	TGTGCCAGCACCCTGGGGTCTCGCCAAGAGACCCAGTACTTC	CASTLGSRQETQYF
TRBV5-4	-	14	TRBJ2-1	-	TGTGCCAGCAGCCTCCGGGACGAGAACAATGAGCAGTTCTTC	CASSLRDENNEQFF
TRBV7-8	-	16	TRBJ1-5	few	TGTGCCAGCAGCTTAATGAGCCCCGAACTAAAACAGCCCCAGCATTTT	CASSLMSPELKQPQHF
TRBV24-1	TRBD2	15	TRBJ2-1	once	TGTGCCTCCCCTCCGCGCGGGGGTGGCTACAATGAGCAGTTCTTC	CASPPRGGGYNEQFF
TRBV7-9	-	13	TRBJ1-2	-	TGTGCCAGCAGCTTATCTTCTGGTCCAAGCTACACCTTC	CASSLSSGPSYTF
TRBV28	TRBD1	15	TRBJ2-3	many	TGTGCCAGCAGTCCCCCGACAGGGTCCACAGATACGCAGTATTTT	CASSPPTGSTDTQYF
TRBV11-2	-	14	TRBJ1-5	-	TGTGCCAGCAGCTTCCAGGGGAAGGATCAGCCCCAGCATTTT	CASSFQGKDQPQHF
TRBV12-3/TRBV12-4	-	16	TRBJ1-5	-	TGTGCCAGCAGCCACTACTCGACCCAAACCAATCAGCCCCAGCATTTT	CASSHYSTQTNQPQHF
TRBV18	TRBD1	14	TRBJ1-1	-	TGTGCCAGCTCACCAACAGGGGGGAACACTGAAGCTTTCTTT	CASSPTGGNTEAFF
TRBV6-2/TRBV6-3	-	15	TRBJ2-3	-	TGTGCCAGCAGTTACGGACTACCTGGCACAGATACGCAGTATTTT	CASSYGLPGTDTQYF
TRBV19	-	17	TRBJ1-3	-	TGTGCCAGTAAGAAGAGCGGAGGGCAGCACTCTGGAAACACCATATATTTT	CASKKSGGQHSGNTIYF
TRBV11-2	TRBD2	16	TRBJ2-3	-	TGTGCCAGCAGCTTAAAATGGGAGGGGCGCACAGATACGCTGTATTTT	CASSLKWEGRTDTLYF
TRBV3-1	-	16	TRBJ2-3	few	TGTGCCAGCACCCCTGGATTCCGACTCAACACAGATACGCAGTATTTT	CASTPGFRLNTDTQYF
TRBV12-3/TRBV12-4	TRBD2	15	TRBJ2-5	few	TGTGCCAGCAGCCTAGCGGGGGGGTCCGAAGAGACCCAGTACTTC	CASSLAGGSEETQYF
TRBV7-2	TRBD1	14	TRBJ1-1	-	TGTGCCAGCAGCCCTAGACAGGGGAGTAATGAAGCTTTCTTT	CASSPRQGSNEAFF
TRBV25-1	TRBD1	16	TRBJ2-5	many	TGTGCCAGCAGTGACTGGACAGGGGAGGGGGGAGAGACCCAGTACTTC	CASSDWTGEGGETQYF
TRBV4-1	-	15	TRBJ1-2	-	TGCGCCAGCAGCCAAGAGGGCAGGTGGAACTATGGCTACACCTTC	CASSQEGRWNYGYTF
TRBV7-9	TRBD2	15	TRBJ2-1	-	TGTGCCAGCAGCCCGCGGGGGGCGCCTTACAATGAGCAGTTCTTC	CASSPRGAPYNEQFF
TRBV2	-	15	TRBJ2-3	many	TGTGCCAGCAGTGAAGAAGGAACTAGCACAGATACGCAGTATTTT	CASSEEGTSTDTQYF
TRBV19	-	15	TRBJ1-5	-	TGTGCCAGTAGTATGACCAGCCCAGGGAATCAGCCCCAGCATTTT	CASSMTSPGNQPQHF
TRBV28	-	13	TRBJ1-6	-	TGTGCCAGCGGGAGCTCCTATAATTCACCCCTCCACTTT	CASGSSYNSPLHF
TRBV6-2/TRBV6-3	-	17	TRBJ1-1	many	TGTGCCAGCAGTTACCTTCATCAAGCTACTTTGAACACTGAAGCTTTCTTT	CASSYLHQATLNTEAFF
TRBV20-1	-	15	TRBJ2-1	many	TGCAGTGCCGAAGGTTACACCGGGGCTTACAATGAGCAGTTCTTC	CSAEGYTGAYNEQFF
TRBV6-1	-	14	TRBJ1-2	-	TGTGCCAGCAGAGACCCGACACGCCCCTTTGGCTACACCTTC	CASRDPTRPFGYTF
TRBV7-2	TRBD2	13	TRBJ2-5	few	TGTGCCAGCAGCTCGTGGGGGGGGGGGACCCAGTACTTC	CASSSWGGGTQYF
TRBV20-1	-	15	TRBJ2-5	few	TGCAGTGCCCTCCTGGGAGCCGCTCTTGGGGAGACCCAGTACTTC	CSALLGAALGETQYF
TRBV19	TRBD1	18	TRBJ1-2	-	TGTGCCAGTAGTATCTCTCCCGGGACAGGGGGCGCAGGCTATGGCTACACCTTC	CASSISPGTGGAGYGYTF
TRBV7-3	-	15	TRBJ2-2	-	TGTGCCAGCAGCTTAAGCAGTGGGTACACCGGGGAGCTGTTTTTT	CASSLSSGYTGELFF
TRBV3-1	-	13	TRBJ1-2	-	TGTGCCAGCAGCCAAGGGCAGGGCTATGGCTACACCTTC	CASSQGQGYGYTF
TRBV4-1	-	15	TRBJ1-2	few	TGCGCCAGCAGCCAAGATAACAGGGTCCCTAGAGGCTACACCTTC	CASSQDNRVPRGYTF
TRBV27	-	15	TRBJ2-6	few	TGTGCCAGCAGTTCCGAGGGGTCTGGGGCCAACGTCCTGACTTTC	CASSSEGSGANVLTF
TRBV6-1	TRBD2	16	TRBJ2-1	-	TGTGCCACCGCCTTAGCGGGGGGACCTTCCTACAATGAGCAGTTCTTC	CATALAGGPSYNEQFF